One and the same sample provided the 17 T cell receptor beta chains below, sequenced in a study of regulatory T cells in long-lasting Graves disease. Time point indicated: newly diagnosed GD, antithyroid drugs for less than 3 months. Extracted PBMC RNA gave rise to the TCR library. Building of the TCR beta libraries involved iRepertoire HTBI primers and Arm-PCR of CDR3 regions. From the multiplex PCR reads, TCRdb called clonotypes with MiXCR, one entry per CDR3 protein. The sample carries hundreds of thousands of distinct CDR3 sequences, 14% to 15% recorded once. These sequences were also reported in another study, on T cells in Graves' hyperthyroidism and ophthalmopathy.

This sample comprised peripheral blood mononuclear cells (PBMCs), obtained at new diagnosis, from a patient treated with antithyroid drugs. These receptor sequences come from a woman aged 40 to 50 with Graves disease.

This clonotype turned up a few times. The chain recombines TRBV7-6 with TRBJ1-6, with D uncertain. The germline V gene has CDR1 SGHVS and CDR2 FNYEAQ. The CDR3 has 15 residues. Trimming stripped 5 bases from V and 7 bases from J, with 15 bases between. Here the CDR3 DNA reads TGTGCCAGCAGCCTCCTGGACGGTGAAAATTCACCCCTCCACTTT. Its translation: CASSLLDGENSPLHF.

This clonotype has more than one count but fewer than ten. The chain recombines TRBV9 with TRBJ2-1; TRBD2 aligns across 10 bases. The CDR3 sequence is 15 residues long. Unmatched junction bases numbered 6, after V lost 3 bases and J lost 6 bases. Per germline, CDR1 SGDLS and CDR2 YYNGEE. The CDR3 DNA reads as TGTGCCAGCAGCGACGTAGCGGGAGGTTTCAATGAGCAGTTCTTC. Protein product: CASSDVAGGFNEQFF.

J is TRBJ2-6 and V is TRBV5-1; weak D call: TRBD1 (6 bases). Trimming removed 2 bases from V and 4 bases from J, with 16 bases in between. CDR1 and CDR2 (germline): SGHRS, YFSETQ. The CDR3 loop spans 17 amino acids. The CDR3 bases are TGCGCCAGCAGCTTTATGGGGGCGCAGGACGGGGCCAACGTCCTGACTTTC. Translated: CASSFMGAQDGANVLTF.

This clonotype has a count of ten or more. The chain carries TRBV6-2 or TRBV6-3 and TRBJ1-5, with D hard to call. The germline V gene has CDR1 MNHEY and CDR2 SVGEGT. This CDR3 contains 14 residues. The germline V and J ends were trimmed by 3 bases and 5 bases, with 11 bases remaining between them. CDR3 residues: CASSYVGRYQPQHF. The CDR3 nucleotides read TGTGCCAGCAGTTATGTAGGACGGTATCAGCCCCAGCATTTT.

The CDR3 DNA follows: TGTGCCAGCAGTTCCCTCGAGAACACTGAAGCTTTCTTT. It is translated as CASSSLENTEAFF. The chain recombines TRBV12-3 or TRBV12-4 with TRBJ1-1; D remains unclear. The CDR3 length is 13 residues. Trimming cost V 4 bases and J 1 base, with 7 bases left between them.

This clonotype has at least ten counts. V is TRBV24-1 and J is TRBJ2-5; no clear D gene. Trimming took 1 base from V and 1 from J, leaving 3 bases between them. The length of the CDR3 is 13 residues. The germline V gene encodes CDR1 KGHDR and CDR2 SFDVKD. DNA of the CDR3: TGTGCCACCAGTGATTTTGGCCAAGAGACCCAGTACTTC. As protein: CATSDFGQETQYF.

This clonotype was observed at least ten times. The rearrangement uses TRBV6-1 and TRBJ2-2, with unresolved D. CDR1 and CDR2 (germline): MNHNS, SASEGT. The CDR3 extends over 13 amino acids. The V gene lost 6 bases and the J gene lost 8 bases, with 13 bases spanning the gap. CDR3 in DNA: TGTGCCAGCAGACCGGAGCAAGATGGGGAGCTGTTTTTT. This translates into CASRPEQDGELFF.

This clonotype was seen repeatedly, ten times or more. The chain uses TRBV24-1 and TRBJ2-1, with a tentative D call TRBD1 (5 bases). Per germline, CDR1 KGHDR and CDR2 SFDVKD. V gave up 1 base and J gave up 9 bases, with 9 bases separating them. The CDR3 extends over 13 amino acids. The CDR3 DNA is TGTGCCACCAGTGATTTTACAGACAGTGAGCAGTTCTTC. It translates to CATSDFTDSEQFF.

The chain carries TRBV27 and TRBJ2-7, with D possibly matching TRBD1 (5 bases). V was cut by 3 bases and J by 4 bases, with 13 bases left in between. The germline CDR1 and CDR2 sequences are MNHEY and SMNVEV (reference sequence). The CDR3 runs to 14 residues. This chain's CDR3 is CASSLKGAGYEQYF. The CDR3 bases are TGTGCCAGCAGTTTGAAAGGGGCTGGGTACGAGCAGTACTTC.

This clonotype was picked up many times. This chain joins TRBV12-5 and TRBJ2-1; 13 bases line up with TRBD2. Germline V CDR1 and CDR2: LGHNT, FRNRAP. After removal of 6 bases from V and 7 bases from J, the junction contained 6 bases not matched to a gene. The CDR3 spans 15 residues. Here the CDR3 DNA reads TGTGCTAGTGGCCGGACTAGCGGGAGTGCGAATGAGCAGTTCTTC. Amino acids: CASGRTSGSANEQFF. Supplemented by reference TRBV12-5 and TRBJ2-1, the full variable domain reads DARVTQTPRHKVTEMGQEVTMRCQPILGHNTVFWYRQTMMQGLELLAYFRNRAPLDDSGMPKDRFSAEMPDATLATLKIQPSEPRDSAVYFCASGRTSGSANEQFFGPGTRLTVL.

In this sample, this clonotype turned up many times. The V gene is TRBV7-8, the J gene TRBJ1-1; 11 bases map to TRBD1. Germline V gives CDR1 SGHVS, CDR2 FQNEAQ. V was pared by 5 bases and J by 1 base, with 15 bases of the junction left unmatched. This CDR3 has 19 amino acids. The CDR3 protein is CASSHPKDRGPARNTEAFF. As DNA, the CDR3 is TGTGCCAGCAGCCACCCTAAGGACAGGGGGCCAGCCAGGAACACTGAAGCTTTCTTT.

This clonotype was counted a few times. The chain uses TRBV2 and TRBJ2-2, with TRBD2 as a possible D gene (6 bases). Germline V CDR1 and CDR2: SNHLY, FYNNEI. V was trimmed by 6 bases and J by 0 bases, leaving 11 bases between them. The CDR3 loop spans 15 amino acids. The CDR3 is CASRTGDANTGELFF. The CDR3 DNA sequence: TGTGCCAGCAGGACGGGAGACGCGAACACCGGGGAGCTGTTTTTT.

This clonotype has at least ten counts. This chain links TRBV11-2 with TRBJ2-7; the D gene is possibly TRBD1 (5 bases). Trimming shortened V by 5 bases and J by 4 bases, and 9 bases separated the two germline ends. The germline CDR1 and CDR2 sequences are SGHAT and FQNNGV. This CDR3 comprises 12 residues. CDR3 sequence: CASSRTPYEQYF. The DNA of the CDR3 is TGTGCCAGCAGCCGGACACCGTACGAGCAGTACTTC.

A few counts support this clonotype. Here the CDR3 reads CATSDSRGTPYEQYF. As DNA, the CDR3 is TGTGCCACCAGTGATTCTCGCGGGACCCCGTACGAGCAGTACTTC. The V call is TRBV24-1, the J call TRBJ2-7, with a weak D call TRBD2 (6 bases). The V and J ends lost 2 bases and 4 bases respectively, with 14 bases between them. The V gene's germline CDR1 is KGHDR and CDR2 SFDVKD. The CDR3 is 15 residues long.

Notes on this clonotype: This may be a read error: a much more frequent sequence differs by one nucleotide. The chain joins TRBV10-3 to TRBJ2-7; D might be TRBD2 (6 bases). The CDR3 sequence is 15 residues long. The V and J ends lost 10 bases and 2 bases respectively, with 21 bases between them. Germline V gives CDR1 ENHRY, CDR2 SYGVKD. In DNA, the CDR3 is TGTGCCAGCAGGACTGGTGGACTATCCCCCTACGAGCAGTACTTC. Its protein is CASRTGGLSPYEQYF.

This clonotype was recorded at least ten times. J is TRBJ2-6 and V is TRBV27; D is perhaps TRBD1 (5 bases). Germline CDR1 MNHEY, CDR2 SMNVEV (reference sequence). The CDR3 has 16 amino acids. The ends were cut back, 1 base at V and 0 bases at J, with 7 bases in the middle. CDR3 sequence: CASSLYRGSGANVLTF. In DNA form, the CDR3 reads TGTGCCAGCAGTTTATATAGGGGCTCTGGGGCCAACGTCCTGACTTTC.

The rearrangement links TRBV20-1 to TRBJ1-2, with D possibly TRBD1 on 6 matching bases. This CDR3 region has 16 residues. The V gene's germline CDR1 is DFQATT and CDR2 SNEGSKA (reference sequence). The ends were cut back, 5 bases at V and 5 bases at J, with 24 bases in the middle. CDR3 sequence (DNA): TGCAGTGCTGACCTGACAGGAGACTTCGGGACATATGGCTACACCTTC. Its translation is CSADLTGDFGTYGYTF.